The clone carrying this TCR beta chain has only one observation. The data stem from a study of blood T cell repertoires in COVID-19. Study processing details: Amplified reference gene primers provided the basis for estimating nucleated cell counts. Sequenced by immunoSEQ multiplex PCR; TCRdb stores in-frame clones only, minus some. The V and J calls and clone size were taken over from that table, and D and trimming were inferred from the DNA. The sample records some 100,000 clones, approximately 89% being singletons. The CDR3 consists of 13 residues. V was trimmed by 5 bases and J by 5 bases, leaving 10 bases between them. CDR1 and CDR2 (germline): SGHVS, FQNEAQ.

The chain is built from TRBV7-8 and TRBJ2-1; D might be TRBD2 (5 bases). The receptor was isolated from a man in his sixties with acute or convalescent COVID-19. The specimen was peripheral blood. For the CDR3, the DNA is TGTGCCAGCAGCCCCGGAGGAAACAATGAGCAGTTCTTC. It specifies CASSPGGNNEQFF.